The rows below give T cell receptor beta chains drawn from one sample of a study of shared clonotypes between healthy human individuals. Clones were read by immunoSEQ multiplex PCR, and TCRdb kept only the in-frame ones, dropping some. This sample yields around 2.3 million clones, of which almost 96% are seen a single time; about 0.13% belongs to the top ten. The sequencing input was naive CD4+ T cells sorted from blood. Receptors originate from a man aged 18-30 years in good health. Each CDR3 is given without its conserved first and last residue. D genes are given only for firm matches.

d_call v_call cdr3_aa
. TRBV10-2 ASSPGVSYNEQF
. TRBV4-1 ASSQTSARRAF
. TRBV5-1 ASSDGQRMNTEAF
TRBD1 TRBV6-1 ASSERDRGSGWIEAF
. TRBV28 ASSRSNTGELF
. TRBV28 ASRPEGSSYEQY
. TRBV18 ASSPGHAQETQY
. TRBV7-9 ASSLDQHLLPQPQH
TRBD2 TRBV6-5 ASSRSGIGTGELF
. TRBV6-4 ASSQGLVNTEAF
TRBD1 TRBV6-1 ASSPGQFFNYGYT